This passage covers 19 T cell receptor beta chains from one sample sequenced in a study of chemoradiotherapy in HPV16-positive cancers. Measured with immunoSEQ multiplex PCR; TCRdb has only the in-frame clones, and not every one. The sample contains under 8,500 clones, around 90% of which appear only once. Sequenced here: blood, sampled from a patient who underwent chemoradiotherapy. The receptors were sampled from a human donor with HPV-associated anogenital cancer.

The CDR3 protein is CASSLAVGLRNTEAFF. DNA for the CDR3: TGTGCCAGCAGCTTAGCGGTGGGCTTACGAAACACTGAAGCTTTCTTT. The chain has TRBV13 and TRBJ1-1; D is uncertain. The V and J ends lost 1 base and 2 bases respectively, with 14 bases between them. The CDR3 sequence is 16 residues long. Germline CDR1 is PRHDT and CDR2 is FYEKMQ (reference sequence).

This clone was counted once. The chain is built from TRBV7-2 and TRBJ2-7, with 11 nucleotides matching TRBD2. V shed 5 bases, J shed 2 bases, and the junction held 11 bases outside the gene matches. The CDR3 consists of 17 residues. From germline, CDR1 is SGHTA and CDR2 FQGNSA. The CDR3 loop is CASSPIPLAGGPYEQYV. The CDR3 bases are TGTGCCAGCAGCCCCATCCCGCTAGCGGGGGGTCCCTACGAGCAGTACGTC.

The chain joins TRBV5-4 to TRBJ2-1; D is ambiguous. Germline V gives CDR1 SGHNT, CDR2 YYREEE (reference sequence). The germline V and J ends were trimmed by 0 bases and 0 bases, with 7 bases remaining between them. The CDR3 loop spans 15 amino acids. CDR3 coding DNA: TGTGCCAGCAGCTTGGAGGATAGCTCCTACAATGAGCAGTTCTTC. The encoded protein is CASSLEDSSYNEQFF.

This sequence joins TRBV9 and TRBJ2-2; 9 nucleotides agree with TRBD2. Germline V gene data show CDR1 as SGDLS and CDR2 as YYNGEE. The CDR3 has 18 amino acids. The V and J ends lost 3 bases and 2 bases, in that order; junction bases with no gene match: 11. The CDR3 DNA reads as TGTGCCAGCAGCGCGGGACTAGCCGACACCTTCAACACCGGGGAGCTGTTTTTT. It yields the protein CASSAGLADTFNTGELFF. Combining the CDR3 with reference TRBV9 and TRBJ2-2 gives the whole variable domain DSGVTQTPKHLITATGQRVTLRCSPRSGDLSVYWYQQSLDQGLQFLIQYYNGEERAKGNILERFSAQQFPDLHSELNLSSLELGDSALYFCASSAGLADTFNTGELFFGEGSRLTVL.

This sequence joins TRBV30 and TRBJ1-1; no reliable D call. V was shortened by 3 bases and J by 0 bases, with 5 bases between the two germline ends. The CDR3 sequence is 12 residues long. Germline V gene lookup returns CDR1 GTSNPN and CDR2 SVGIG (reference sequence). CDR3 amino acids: CAWRGMNTEAFF. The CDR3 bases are TGTGCCTGGAGAGGTATGAACACTGAAGCTTTCTTT.

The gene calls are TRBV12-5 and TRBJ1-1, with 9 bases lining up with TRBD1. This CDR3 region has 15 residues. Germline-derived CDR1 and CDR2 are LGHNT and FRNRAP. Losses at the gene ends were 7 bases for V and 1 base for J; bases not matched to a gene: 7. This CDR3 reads CASAQQDRGNTEAFF. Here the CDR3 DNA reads TGTGCTAGTGCCCAACAGGACAGGGGGAACACTGAAGCTTTCTTT. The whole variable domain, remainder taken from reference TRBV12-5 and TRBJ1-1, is DARVTQTPRHKVTEMGQEVTMRCQPILGHNTVFWYRQTMMQGLELLAYFRNRAPLDDSGMPKDRFSAEMPDATLATLKIQPSEPRDSAVYFCASAQQDRGNTEAFFGQGTRLTVV.

CDR3 sequence: CASSETGLAWQFF. The CDR3 DNA follows: TGTGCCAGCAGTGAAACCGGACTAGCTTGGCAGTTCTTC. The gene calls are TRBV25-1 and TRBJ2-1, with 8 bases fitting TRBD2. The CDR3 has 13 amino acids. Germline V gene lookup returns CDR1 MGHDK and CDR2 SYGVNS. With V trimmed by 2 bases and J by 12 bases, 6 bases remained unmatched.

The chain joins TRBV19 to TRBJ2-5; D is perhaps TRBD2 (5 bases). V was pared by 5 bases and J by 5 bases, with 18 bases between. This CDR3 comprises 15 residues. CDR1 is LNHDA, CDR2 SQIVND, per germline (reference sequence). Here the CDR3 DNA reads TGTGCCAGTAGTCCGCGCGAGGGCAGGACCGAGACCCAGTACTTC. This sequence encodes CASSPREGRTETQYF. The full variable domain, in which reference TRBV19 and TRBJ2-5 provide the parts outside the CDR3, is DGGITQSPKYLFRKEGQNVTLSCEQNLNHDAMYWYRQDPGQGLRLIYYSQIVNDFQKGDIAEGYSVSREKKESFPLTVTSAQKNPTAFYLCASSPREGRTETQYFGPGTRLLVL.

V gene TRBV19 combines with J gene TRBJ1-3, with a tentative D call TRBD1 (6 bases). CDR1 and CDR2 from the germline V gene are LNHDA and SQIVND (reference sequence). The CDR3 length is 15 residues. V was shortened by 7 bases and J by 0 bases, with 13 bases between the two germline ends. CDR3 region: CASMVFRGSGNTIYF. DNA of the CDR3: TGTGCCAGTATGGTTTTCAGGGGCTCTGGAAACACCATATATTTT.

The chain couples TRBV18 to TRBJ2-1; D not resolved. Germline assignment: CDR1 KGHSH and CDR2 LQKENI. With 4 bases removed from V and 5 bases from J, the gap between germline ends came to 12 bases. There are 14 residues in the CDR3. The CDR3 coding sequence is TGTGCCAGCTCACTTTCAGGTCAGGACAATGAGCAGTTCTTC. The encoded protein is CASSLSGQDNEQFF. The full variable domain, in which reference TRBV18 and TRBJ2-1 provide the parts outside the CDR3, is NAGVMQNPRHLVRRRGQEARLRCSPMKGHSHVYWYRQLPEEGLKFMVYLQKENIIDESGMPKERFSAEFPKEGPSILRIQQVVRGDSAAYFCASSLSGQDNEQFFGPGTRLTVL.

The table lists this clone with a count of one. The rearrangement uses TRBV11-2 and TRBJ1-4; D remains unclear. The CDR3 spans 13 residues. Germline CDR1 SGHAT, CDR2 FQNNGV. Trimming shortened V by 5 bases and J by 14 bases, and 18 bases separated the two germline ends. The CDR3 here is CASSPPGPIRLFF. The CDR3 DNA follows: TGTGCCAGCAGCCCTCCGGGCCCCATTAGGCTGTTTTTT.

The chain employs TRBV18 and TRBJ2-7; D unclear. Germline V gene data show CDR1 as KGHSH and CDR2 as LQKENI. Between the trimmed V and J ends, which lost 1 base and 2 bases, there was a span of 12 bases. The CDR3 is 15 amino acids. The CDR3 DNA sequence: TGTGCCAGCTCACCACGATCAAGGGCCCCCTACGAGCAGTACTTC. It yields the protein CASSPRSRAPYEQYF.

The CDR3 region has the DNA TGTGCCAGTACCACCAATCAGGGCGCTAACTATGGCTACACCTTC. It encodes CASTTNQGANYGYTF. The V call is TRBV19, the J call TRBJ1-2; maybe TRBD1 (5 bases). V lost 7 bases and J lost 0, with 15 bases in between. CDR3 length equals 15 residues. Per germline, CDR1 LNHDA and CDR2 SQIVND (reference sequence).

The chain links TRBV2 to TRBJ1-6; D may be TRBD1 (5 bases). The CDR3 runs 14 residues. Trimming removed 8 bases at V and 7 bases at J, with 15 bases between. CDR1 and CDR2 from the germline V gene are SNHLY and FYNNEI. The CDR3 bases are TGTGCCAGCTCTACCGGGACGAGAAATTCACCCCTCCACTTT. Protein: CASSTGTRNSPLHF.

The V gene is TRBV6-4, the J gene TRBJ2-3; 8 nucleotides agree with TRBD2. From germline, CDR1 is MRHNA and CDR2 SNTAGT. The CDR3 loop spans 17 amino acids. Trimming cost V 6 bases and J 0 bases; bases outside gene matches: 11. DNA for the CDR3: TGTGCCAGCAGCGTTCAATCTACTAGCGGCAGCACAGATACGCAGTATTTT. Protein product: CASSVQSTSGSTDTQYF.

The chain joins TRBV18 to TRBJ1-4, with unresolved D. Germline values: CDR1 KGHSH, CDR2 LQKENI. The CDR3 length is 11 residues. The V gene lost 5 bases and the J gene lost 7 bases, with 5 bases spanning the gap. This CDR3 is CASSTAEKLFF. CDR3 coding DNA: TGTGCCAGCTCAACAGCTGAAAAACTGTTTTTT.

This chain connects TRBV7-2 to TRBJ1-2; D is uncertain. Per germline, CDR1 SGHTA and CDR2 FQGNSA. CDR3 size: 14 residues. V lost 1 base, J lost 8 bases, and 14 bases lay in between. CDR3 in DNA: TGTGCCAGCAGCTTAGGGGAGGCGCGGCGGGGCTACACCTTC. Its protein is CASSLGEARRGYTF.

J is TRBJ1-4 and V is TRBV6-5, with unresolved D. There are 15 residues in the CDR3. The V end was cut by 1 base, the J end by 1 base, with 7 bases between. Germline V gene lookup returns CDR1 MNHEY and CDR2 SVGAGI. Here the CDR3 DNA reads TGTGCCAGCAGTTACTATTGGGGAACTAATGAAAAACTGTTTTTT. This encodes CASSYYWGTNEKLFF.

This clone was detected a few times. CDR3 nucleotide sequence: TGTGCCAGCAGCTCCGAGACAATCACGAACACCGGGGAGCTGTTTTTT. Its protein is CASSSETITNTGELFF. The chain has TRBV7-6 and TRBJ2-2, with no clear D. V was trimmed by 4 bases and J by 0 bases, leaving 12 bases between them. In germline, CDR1 is SGHVS, CDR2 FNYEAQ. The CDR3 has 16 residues.